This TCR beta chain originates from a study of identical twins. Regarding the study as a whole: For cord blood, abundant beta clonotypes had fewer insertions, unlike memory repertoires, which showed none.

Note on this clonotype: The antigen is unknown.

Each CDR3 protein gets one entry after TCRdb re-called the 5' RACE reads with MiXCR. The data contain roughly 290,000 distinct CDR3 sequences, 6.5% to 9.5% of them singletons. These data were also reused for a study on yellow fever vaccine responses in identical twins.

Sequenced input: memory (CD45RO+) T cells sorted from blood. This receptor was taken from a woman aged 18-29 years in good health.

DNA for the CDR3: TGCGCCAGCAGTGATGAAACGGCGCGGCCCCAGCATTTT. It specifies CASSDETARPQHF. The V gene is TRBV10-2, the J gene TRBJ1-5; D is uncertain. The CDR3 has 13 residues. Trimming cost V 3 bases and J 9 bases, with 12 bases left between them. Looked up from germline, CDR1 is WSHSY and CDR2 is SAAADI.